These T cell receptor beta chains were read from a single sample in a study of blood T cell repertoires in COVID-19. Method: immunoSEQ multiplex PCR; TCRdb's copy keeps in-frame clones and lacks some. The profile shows around 260,000 clones, roughly 90% of them singletons. Source material: peripheral blood. The receptor source for this set is a human donor in a cohort sampled during active COVID-19. CDR3s include the opening cysteine and the closing phenylalanine or tryptophan. D genes are given only for firm matches. Some rows mark clone size as missing; the rest say once, few, many or name a class of expanded clone.

J gene	D gene	V gene	clone size	CDR3 DNA	CDR3 protein
TRBJ1-3	.	TRBV11-2	few	TGTGCCAGCAGCCCCCCTGGGCAGGCCCACTCTGGAAACACCATATATTTT	CASSPPGQAHSGNTIYF
TRBJ1-2	.	TRBV25-1	.	TGTGCCAGCAGTGAAGGGGGAGGAGGCTATGGCTACACCTTC	CASSEGGGGYGYTF
TRBJ2-2	.	TRBV7-2	.	TGTGCCAGCAGCCCCTTTCGACTGAGCACCGGGGAGCTGTTTTTT	CASSPFRLSTGELFF
TRBJ1-6	TRBD1	TRBV7-2	.	TGTGCCAGCAGCTCAGACAGGGAAATCACACCCCTCCACTTT	CASSSDREITPLHF
TRBJ2-7	.	TRBV7-2	once	TGTGCCAGCAGCTTAGGTAAAACGGGATACGAGCAGTACTTC	CASSLGKTGYEQYF
TRBJ1-1	TRBD1	TRBV14	once	TGTGCCAGCAGCCCTATACCGGGGGGGACAGGGTCGTGGACTGAAGCTTTCTTT	CASSPIPGGTGSWTEAFF
TRBJ2-1	.	TRBV7-2	once	TGTGCCAGCAGCTTAGATGTCAGTCGTTACAATGAGCAGTTCTTC	CASSLDVSRYNEQFF
TRBJ2-1	TRBD2	TRBV12-5	.	TGTGCTAGTGGACTACTAGCGGGAGCCAACAATGAGCAGTTCTTC	CASGLLAGANNEQFF
TRBJ1-6	.	TRBV7-3	.	TGTGCCAGCAGCCCAGACAGCTTCAGTTCACCCCTCCACTTT	CASSPDSFSSPLHF
TRBJ1-4	.	TRBV19	.	TGTGCCAGTAGAGTCCGCCCGGGGGCAACTAATGAAAAACTGTTTTTT	CASRVRPGATNEKLFF
TRBJ1-4	.	TRBV6-5	.	TGTGCCAGCAGCCACCCTCGAGGGGAAAAACTGTTTTTT	CASSHPRGEKLFF
TRBJ2-7	.	TRBV18	.	TGTGCCAGCTCACCGACTCTGACCTACGAGCAGTACTTC	CASSPTLTYEQYF
TRBJ1-1	.	TRBV9	.	TGTGCCAGCAGCGTAGGATGGGAGGTGGACAAAAGGCTCGAAGCTTTCTTT	CASSVGWEVDKRLEAFF
TRBJ1-6	.	TRBV7-9	.	TGTGCCAGCACTTCGGGGGACCCCTATAATTCACCCCTCCACTTT	CASTSGDPYNSPLHF
TRBJ2-7	.	TRBV6-5	.	TGTGCCAGCAGTTACTTTCAGGGCTACGAGCAGTACTTC	CASSYFQGYEQYF
TRBJ2-7	.	TRBV27	.	TGTGCCAGCAGTGCCAATGGGCTTCTCTCCTACGAGCAGTACTTC	CASSANGLLSYEQYF
TRBJ2-7	TRBD1	TRBV19	.	TGTGCCAGTAGTAACAGGGGCTACGAGCAGTACTTC	CASSNRGYEQYF
TRBJ1-1	.	TRBV9	.	TGTGCCAGCAGGCCCTCAGGGGACCCTAACACTGAAGCTTTCTTT	CASRPSGDPNTEAFF
TRBJ1-1	TRBD1	TRBV5-5	.	TGTGCCAGCAGCTGGGGACAGCGGAACACTGAAGCTTTCTTT	CASSWGQRNTEAFF
TRBJ1-4	.	TRBV6-5	.	TGTGCCAGCAGCCTGCAGAGGGGGAATAATGAAAAACTGTTTTTT	CASSLQRGNNEKLFF
TRBJ1-3	.	TRBV25-1	.	TGTGCCAGCAGTGAATCCCAAGTGAGGTCTGGAAACACCATATATTTT	CASSESQVRSGNTIYF
TRBJ2-7	TRBD2	TRBV10-1	.	TGCGCCAGCCCCCCCCGGGAGGGCGGCTACGAGCAGTACTTC	CASPPREGGYEQYF
TRBJ2-6	.	TRBV7-2	once	TGTGCCAGCAGCTCCCGCTCTGGGGCCAACGTCCTGACTTTC	CASSSRSGANVLTF
TRBJ1-4	.	TRBV7-2	.	TGTGCCAGCAGCCTCAAGCTGGGGGCAGGGGAAAAACTGTTTTTT	CASSLKLGAGEKLFF
TRBJ1-1	TRBD1	TRBV29-1	.	TGCAGCATCTGGCACGGGACAGGGGGCACAGCTTTCTTT	CSIWHGTGGTAFF
TRBJ1-4	TRBD1	TRBV6-5	once	TGTGCCAGCAGTTACTCGAACGGACAGGGTGCTGAAAAACTGTTTTTT	CASSYSNGQGAEKLFF
TRBJ1-1	.	TRBV19	.	TGTGCCAGTAGTTTGTGGAGTGAAGCTTTCTTT	CASSLWSEAFF
TRBJ1-2	.	TRBV5-1	.	TGCGCCAGCAGCTTGGGACACGACTATGGCTACACCTTC	CASSLGHDYGYTF
TRBJ1-2	TRBD1	TRBV9	.	TGTGCCAGCAGAGCCGGGACAGAAAAATACTATGGCTACACCTTC	CASRAGTEKYYGYTF
TRBJ2-2	TRBD2	TRBV27	once	TGTGCCAGCAGTTTGGCCAGCACGGGGGGCGGGGAGCTGTTTTTT	CASSLASTGGGELFF
TRBJ2-7	.	TRBV18	.	TGTGCCAGCTCACCGGCGGCGACCTACGAGCAGTACTTC	CASSPAATYEQYF
TRBJ2-6	.	TRBV9	.	TGTGCCAGCAGCGCCGAAAGGGGGATTGGCTTCTCTGGGGCCAACGTCCTGACTTTC	CASSAERGIGFSGANVLTF
TRBJ1-6	.	TRBV12-3/TRBV12-4	.	TGTGCCAGTACGGGAGTTTATGATTCACCCCTCCACTTT	CASTGVYDSPLHF
TRBJ1-2	.	TRBV27	.	TGTGCCAGCAGTTGGGGAGGGCCCTATGGCTACACCTTC	CASSWGGPYGYTF
TRBJ2-5	.	TRBV12-3/TRBV12-4	.	TGTGCCAGCAGTTCACAAGAGACCCAGTACTTC	CASSSQETQYF
TRBJ1-1	TRBD1	TRBV12-3/TRBV12-4	.	TGTGCCAGCAGATCAGACAGGGTAGGTGAAGCTTTCTTT	CASRSDRVGEAFF
TRBJ2-7	TRBD1	TRBV11-2	.	TGTGCCAGCAGCTCTACCTCACAGGGGGCCAAACCTCTTTCCTACGAGCAGTACTTC	CASSSTSQGAKPLSYEQYF
TRBJ2-7	TRBD1	TRBV29-1	once	TGCAGCGTTGTGGACAGGGTTTCCGAGCAGTACTTC	CSVVDRVSEQYF
TRBJ1-2	.	TRBV9	.	TGTGCCAGCAGCGGCCCGGGAGTCCCCCCGATCACCTATGGCTACACCTTC	CASSGPGVPPITYGYTF
TRBJ2-5	.	TRBV4-2	.	TGTGCCAGCAGCCAAGGAACGACTAACGAATACGGGGACCAAGAGACCCAGTACTTC	CASSQGTTNEYGDQETQYF
TRBJ2-7	.	TRBV30	.	TGTGCCAGGGGCCGCGCGGGCCCGCCGGACTTC	CARGRAGPPDF
TRBJ1-3	TRBD1	TRBV15	.	TGTGCCACCAGCAGAGGACAGGGTATTGGAAACACCATATATTTT	CATSRGQGIGNTIYF
TRBJ1-2	TRBD1	TRBV5-8	.	TGTGCCAGCAGCTTACAGGGGAGAAACTATGGCTACACCTTC	CASSLQGRNYGYTF
TRBJ2-7	TRBD1	TRBV15	.	TGTGCCACCAGCAGACTCGGACAGGGAGATTACGAGCAGTACTTC	CATSRLGQGDYEQYF
TRBJ1-2	.	TRBV12-5	.	TGTGCTAGTGGCCCGGGGGGGGCTCATGGCTACACCTTC	CASGPGGAHGYTF
TRBJ1-4	.	TRBV10-3	.	TGTGCCATCAGTGAGTCCGGCGAGGGTGAAAAACTGTTTTTT	CAISESGEGEKLFF
TRBJ2-7	.	TRBV30	.	TGTGCCTGGAGTAGCCCGCTGAAGTACGAGCAGTACTTC	CAWSSPLKYEQYF
TRBJ2-3	TRBD2	TRBV5-6	.	TGTGCCAGCTCCGCGGGGCTAGCGGGAGCAGATACGCAGTATTTT	CASSAGLAGADTQYF